Each of the 26 T cell receptor beta chains below was sequenced from the same sample in a study of prognosis after radiotherapy for stage I lung cancer (dated by TCRdb to the early 2020s). The run used an Illumina HiSeq 3000. Two rounds of multiplex PCR were used to amplify the TCR beta CDR3 region from genomic DNA. In the first PCR round, primers specific to each TRBV and TRBJ gene were used, and the primer sequences were filed in Chinese patent CN105087789A. TCRdb reran the public reads through fastp at Q25 and MiXCR, keeping productive beta chains. Each entry is one CDR3 protein sequence, shown with its most common DNA and genes. This sample comprises around 30,000 distinct CDR3 sequences, around 35% of them detected only once. Over 15% of the sample belongs to the ten largest clones. Material: PBMCs, obtained before or after stereotactic body radiation therapy (not recorded which). The receptors come from a donor older than 45 with non-small cell lung cancer.

Remarks on this clonotype: This could be a read error, since a much larger clone is one nucleotide away. V is TRBV6-2 or TRBV6-3 and J is TRBJ1-1; 7 nucleotides align to TRBD1. The CDR3 is made up of 16 amino acids. Germline loops: CDR1 MNHEY, CDR2 SVGEGT. The ends lost 5 bases at V and 4 bases at J; junction bases unmatched: 13. The CDR3 region is CASSEGWGTGVTEAFF. The CDR3 DNA follows: TGTGCCAGCAGTGAAGGTTGGGGTACAGGGGTCACTGAAGCTTTCTTT.

In this sample, this clonotype turned up many times. This chain uses TRBV5-1 with TRBJ2-7; 9 bases align to TRBD2. The CDR3 runs to 14 residues. Germline trimming cut 0 bases from V and 3 bases from J; bases unmatched to any gene: 1. Per the germline V gene, CDR1 is SGHRS and CDR2 is YFSETQ. The CDR3 loop reads CASSLGSGGYEQYF. The CDR3 nucleotides read TGCGCCAGCAGCTTGGGTAGCGGGGGCTACGAGCAGTACTTC.

This clonotype showed up many times. The CDR3, as DNA: TGCAGTGCTAGCGTGGGACGGGGGGGCATATACGAGCAGTACTTC. Protein sequence: CSASVGRGGIYEQYF. The chain has TRBV20-1 and TRBJ2-7, with 8 bases matching TRBD2. The germline gives CDR1 DFQATT, CDR2 SNEGSKA (reference sequence). After removal of 3 bases from V and 4 bases from J, the junction contained 11 bases not matched to a gene. There are 15 residues in the CDR3.

Ten or more counts support this clonotype. V usage is TRBV5-1 and J usage is TRBJ2-1; unclear D gene. This CDR3 is built from 13 residues. Germline loops: CDR1 SGHRS, CDR2 YFSETQ. V lost 0 bases and J 5 bases, leaving 6 bases between the germline ends. CDR3 in amino acids: CASSLGVDNEQFF. DNA for the CDR3: TGCGCCAGCAGCTTGGGTGTAGACAATGAGCAGTTCTTC.

The table lists this clonotype with a few counts. This could be a read error, since a much larger clone is one nucleotide away. The chain has TRBV27 and TRBJ2-5, with 7 nucleotides matching TRBD2. The CDR3 covers 16 residues. The trim removed 5 bases at V and 2 bases at J, leaving 11 bases unmatched. The germline gives CDR1 MNHEY, CDR2 SMNVEV (reference sequence). The CDR3 DNA is TGTGCCAGCAGTCCCCACCCTCCGGGACTACAAGAGACCCAGTACTTC. Its protein is CASSPHPPGLQETQYF.

A note on this clonotype: This likely stems from a read error, as it lies one base from a far larger clone. The J gene is TRBJ1-5, the V gene TRBV6-4; D gene uncertain. The CDR3 is 13 residues long. CDR1 MRHNA and CDR2 SNTAGT come from the germline V gene. CDR3 in DNA: TGTGCCAGGGCAGGACGGAACAATCATCCCCAGCATTTT. As protein: CARAGRNNHPQHF.

The table lists this clonotype with many counts. The genes are TRBV20-1 and TRBJ2-1; 12 positions agree with TRBD2. V lost 0 bases to trimming and J lost 7 bases; unmatched junction nucleotides: 4. Germline V lookup: CDR1 DFQATT, CDR2 SNEGSKA (reference sequence). The length of the CDR3 is 15 residues. The CDR3 DNA reads as TGCAGTGCTAGAGATCTAACTAGCGGGAGGAATGAGCAGTTCTTC. This gives the protein CSARDLTSGRNEQFF.

This clonotype has a count of ten or more. This chain joins TRBV2 and TRBJ2-5, with a tentative D call TRBD1 (5 bases). This CDR3 spans 13 amino acids. The V gene's germline CDR1 is SNHLY and CDR2 FYNNEI. The V end lost 3 bases, the J end lost 4 bases, and 9 bases lay between the germline ends. CDR3 region: CASSEGRGETQYF. CDR3 DNA sequence: TGTGCCAGCAGTGAGGGTAGGGGAGAGACCCAGTACTTC.

This clonotype was observed at least ten times. The DNA of the CDR3 is TGCGCCAGCAGCCAAGACGGAAATCAGCCCCAGCATTTT. As protein: CASSQDGNQPQHF. This chain joins TRBV4-1 and TRBJ1-5; D remains unclear. Germline V gene sequence: CDR1 MGHRA, CDR2 YSYEKL. The CDR3 sequence is 13 residues long. The germline V and J ends were trimmed by 0 bases and 4 bases, with 4 bases remaining between them.

This clonotype was detected many times. The CDR3, as DNA: TGCGCCAGCAGCCAAGGTCCGGGACGCTCCTACAATGAGCAGTTCTTC. Its translation: CASSQGPGRSYNEQFF. V and J are TRBV4-1 and TRBJ2-1; D assignment may be TRBD1 or TRBD2 (5 bases each). V lost 1 base to trimming and J lost 0 bases, with 10 bases between them. CDR1 and CDR2 (germline): MGHRA, YSYEKL. The CDR3 loop spans 16 amino acids.

This clonotype is termed medium-sized. The chain uses TRBV27 and TRBJ2-7, with D possibly being TRBD2 (7 bases). Trimming shortened V by 2 bases and J by 3 bases, and 11 bases separated the two germline ends. Germline V gene data show CDR1 as MNHEY and CDR2 as SMNVEV (reference sequence). This CDR3 has 14 amino acids. For the CDR3, the DNA is TGTGCCAGCAGTTTAAGGGGGGGGGTCTACGAGCAGTACTTC. It is translated as CASSLRGGVYEQYF.

The sample holds many counts of this clonotype. J is TRBJ2-3 and V is TRBV4-2; the D is unclear. This CDR3 is 15 amino acids long. Germline CDR1 LGHNA, CDR2 YNFKEQ. Between the trimmed V and J ends, which lost 0 bases and 2 bases, there was a span of 9 bases. The CDR3: CASSQERTSTDTQYF. The CDR3 DNA follows: TGTGCCAGCAGCCAAGAGCGGACCTCCACAGATACGCAGTATTTT.

There are many counts of this clonotype. The rearrangement uses TRBV6-5 and TRBJ1-5; 9 nucleotides match TRBD1. V gave up 4 bases and J gave up 16 bases; unmatched junction bases: 17. CDR1 MNHEY and CDR2 SVGAGI come from the germline V gene. The CDR3 covers 15 residues. The CDR3 loop reads CASSFLHFSGTGRHF. Written as DNA, the CDR3 is TGTGCCAGCAGTTTCCTTCATTTTAGCGGGACAGGGCGTCATTTT.

The rearrangement joins TRBV4-3 to TRBJ2-2, with D hard to call. With 0 bases removed from V and 7 bases from J, the gap between germline ends came to 6 bases. The CDR3 spans 13 residues. Germline assignment: CDR1 LGHNA and CDR2 YSLEER. CDR3 bases: TGCGCCAGCAGCCAAGATGGGGACGGGGAGCTGTTTTTT. As protein: CASSQDGDGELFF.

The sample holds many counts of this clonotype. The chain carries TRBV20-1 and TRBJ2-1; D is perhaps TRBD1 (6 bases). This CDR3 comprises 15 residues. Trimming pared 2 bases from V and 3 bases from J, leaving 14 bases between. Germline V gene sequence: CDR1 DFQATT, CDR2 SNEGSKA (reference sequence). Here the CDR3 DNA reads TGCAGTGCTAGATCCCCGGGACATCGCTACAATGAGCAGTTCTTC. Amino acid sequence: CSARSPGHRYNEQFF.

This clonotype was detected many times. The chain recombines TRBV5-1 with TRBJ1-4; no reliable D call. The CDR3 is 14 amino acids. CDR1 and CDR2 (germline): SGHRS, YFSETQ. The V end was cut by 4 bases, the J end by 7 bases, with 14 bases between. CDR3 loop: CASSADLAGEKLFF. The DNA for the CDR3 is TGCGCCAGCAGCGCGGACCTCGCTGGTGAAAAACTGTTTTTT.

For this clonotype: A much larger clone differs from this one at a single base, so this may be a read error. Because the CDR3 is missing its conserved closing phenylalanine or tryptophan, this is likely a read error. It is unclear where the CDR3 begins or ends on the DNA, so no DNA is shown, and the CDR3 is as TCRdb lists it. The genes are TRBV6-2 or TRBV6-3 and TRBJ2-7. Germline loops: CDR1 MNHEY, CDR2 SVGEGT. The CDR3 sequence runs 12 residues, both termini included. CDR3 region: CASKRLAYEKYL.

Comments on this clonotype: A read error may explain this, as a much larger clone is one base away. This chain links TRBV18 with TRBJ2-7; D is ambiguous. This CDR3 has 12 residues. CDR1 and CDR2 from the germline V gene are KGHSH and LQKENI. The CDR3 nucleotides are TGTACCAGCTCACCACAAAGCTACGAGCAGTACTTC. This encodes CTSSPQSYEQYF.

About this clonotype itself: Possible read error: a much larger clone is one base away. The rearrangement uses TRBV20-1 and TRBJ2-5; D may correspond to TRBD1 or TRBD2 (7 bases each). V was shortened by 5 bases and J by 5 bases, with 21 bases between the two germline ends. The CDR3 length is 15 residues. Germline CDR1 is DFQATT and CDR2 is SNEGSKA (reference sequence). CDR3 nucleotide sequence: TGCAGTGCTGGGCCCAGGGGGGGATCTCGGGAGACCCAGTACTTC. This codes for CSAGPRGGSRETQYF.

This clonotype was counted at least ten times. This chain links TRBV7-8 with TRBJ2-7; D gene unclear. Germline CDR1 and CDR2: SGHVS and FQNEAQ. V dropped 5 bases and J dropped 2 bases, with 13 bases sitting between them. The CDR3 runs to 14 residues. The CDR3 is CASSLRTEPYEQYF. Written as DNA, the CDR3 is TGTGCCAGCAGCCTCCGGACGGAGCCCTACGAGCAGTACTTC.

As to this clonotype: One base separates it from a far larger clone, so it is likely a read error. No conserved phenylalanine or tryptophan ends this CDR3, so it is likely a read error. In DNA form, the CDR3 reads TGTGCCAGCAGTTACTCAAGCGGGGCCTTCACCGGGGAGCTGTTTTCT. Protein product: CASSYSSGAFTGELFS. The genes are TRBV6-9 and TRBJ2-2, with 7 positions matching TRBD2. Trimming removed 3 bases from V and 4 bases from J; junction bases left unmatched: 8. Germline V lookup: CDR1 MNHGY, CDR2 SVAAGI. The length of the CDR3 is 16 residues.

This clonotype appeared many times. The chain joins TRBV20-1 to TRBJ1-1; the match to TRBD1 covers 7 bases. J lost 4 bases, V lost 4 bases, and 6 bases had no gene match. CDR1 and CDR2 from the germline V gene are DFQATT and SNEGSKA (reference sequence). CDR3 length equals 13 residues. CDR3 DNA: TGCAGTGCTAAAGACAGGGAGGTCACTGAAGCTTTCTTT. Its translation is CSAKDREVTEAFF.

The genes are TRBV20-1 and TRBJ2-7, with D possibly called TRBD1 or TRBD2 (5 bases each). CDR3 size: 12 residues. Germline V gene sequence: CDR1 DFQATT, CDR2 SNEGSKA (reference sequence). Deletions cut 1 base from V and 7 bases from J, with 11 bases between. DNA for the CDR3: TGCAGTGCTAGAGGGGACGGATTTGAGCAGTACTTC. Encoded protein: CSARGDGFEQYF.

This clonotype was recorded at least ten times. The V gene is TRBV19, the J gene TRBJ1-2; no clear D gene. Trimming pared 3 bases from V and 4 bases from J, leaving 3 bases between. The germline V gene encodes CDR1 LNHDA and CDR2 SQIVND (reference sequence). The CDR3 covers 11 residues. The CDR3 spells CASSIAYGYTF. Here the CDR3 DNA reads TGTGCCAGTAGTATCGCCTATGGCTACACCTTC.

The gene calls are TRBV6-1 and TRBJ2-1, with 15 bases matching TRBD2. From germline, CDR1 is MNHNS and CDR2 SASEGT. V shed 6 bases, J shed 4 bases, and the junction held 10 bases outside the gene matches. This CDR3 contains 18 residues. The CDR3 loop is CASSGTSGGPRSYNEQFF. CDR3 nucleotides: TGTGCCAGCAGCGGGACTAGCGGGGGGCCCCGTTCATACAATGAGCAGTTCTTC.

The genes are TRBV6-2 or TRBV6-3 and TRBJ2-2, with D unclear. Germline loops: CDR1 MNHEY, CDR2 SVGEGT. The CDR3 totals 16 residues. The germline V and J ends were trimmed by 4 bases and 5 bases, with 17 bases remaining between them. The CDR3 is CASSFGYGRWTGELFF. CDR3 in DNA: TGTGCCAGCAGTTTCGGATATGGACGGTGGACCGGGGAGCTGTTTTTT.